This TCR beta chain was captured in a study of T cell responses to AZD1222 COVID-19 vaccine. With 1 base removed from V and 4 bases from J, the gap between germline ends came to 13 bases. The CDR3 spans 15 residues. Germline V gene data show CDR1 as SGHAT and CDR2 as FQNNGV. Using immunoSEQ multiplex PCR, the repertoire was profiled, and TCRdb retains in-frame clones only, with some absent. The repertoire holds 120,000 to 150,000 clones, with roughly 88% as singletons. This sequence was found in an adult who received the MenACWY meningococcal vaccine as a control. J is TRBJ1-2 and V is TRBV11-2, with D perhaps matching TRBD1 (5 bases). The material sequenced was peripheral blood, taken 28 days after the second dose of the MenACWY control vaccine. The CDR3 region has the DNA TGTGCCAGCAGCTTAGGTATCGGGGCCGGCTATGGCTACACCTTC. As protein: CASSLGIGAGYGYTF.